This T cell receptor beta chain was observed in a study of OX40 agonist ivuxolimab in advanced cancers. Overall study findings and caveats: There were also nonresponders showing low normalized T-cell clonal expansion.

Researchers took blood at baseline, on cycle 4 day 1, and on cycle 7 day 1. About this clone: Its antigen remains unknown.

TCRdb keeps only in-frame clones here, not all; method: immunoSEQ multiplex PCR. The profile shows 70,000 to 95,000 clones, over 70% of them singletons. The CDR3 extends over 17 amino acids. Here the sequenced sample was CD4+ or CD8+ T cells sorted from blood, taken in a trial of the OX40 agonist ivuxolimab. The clonotype comes from an adult with an advanced solid tumor such as melanoma, head and neck, liver or kidney cancer. This chain connects TRBV12-2 to TRBJ2-1; no check of the table's D call, TRBD1, against the DNA was made. TRBV12-2 is a known pseudogene. CDR3 DNA: TGTGCAAGTCGCTTAGATCACAGGGGCAAAACCTACAATGAGCAGTTCTTC. Its protein is CASRLDHRGKTYNEQFF.